This T cell receptor (beta chain) was identified in a study of blood T cell repertoires in COVID-19. This clone was seen more than once but under ten times. Produced via immunoSEQ multiplex PCR; TCRdb's table is partial and in-frame only. The table lists some 88,000 clones, 65% to 90% of them singletons. The V gene's germline CDR1 is ENHRY and CDR2 SYGVKD. Trimming shortened V by 2 bases and J by 0 bases, and 17 bases separated the two germline ends. This CDR3 has 17 amino acids. Material for sequencing was peripheral blood. This receptor was obtained from a man in his sixties with acute or convalescent COVID-19. The V gene is TRBV10-3, the J gene TRBJ2-7; D may be TRBD1 (6 bases). This CDR3 reads CAISEGYWDTSSYEQYF. The CDR3 nucleotides read TGTGCCATCAGTGAGGGGTACTGGGACACGAGCTCCTACGAGCAGTACTTC.